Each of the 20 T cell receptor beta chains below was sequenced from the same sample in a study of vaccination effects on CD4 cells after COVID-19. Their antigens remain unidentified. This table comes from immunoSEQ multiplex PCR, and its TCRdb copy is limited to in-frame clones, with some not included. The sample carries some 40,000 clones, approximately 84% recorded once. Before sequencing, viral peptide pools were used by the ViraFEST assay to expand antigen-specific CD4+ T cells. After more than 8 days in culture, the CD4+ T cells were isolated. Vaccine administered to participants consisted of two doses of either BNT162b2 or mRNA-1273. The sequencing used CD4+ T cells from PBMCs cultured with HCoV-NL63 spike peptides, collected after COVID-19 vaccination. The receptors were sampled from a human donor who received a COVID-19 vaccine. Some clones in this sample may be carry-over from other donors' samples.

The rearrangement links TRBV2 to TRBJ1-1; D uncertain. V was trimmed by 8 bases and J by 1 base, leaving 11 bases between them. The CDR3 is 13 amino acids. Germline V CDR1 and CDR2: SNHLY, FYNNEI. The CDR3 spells CASSNRQNTEAFF. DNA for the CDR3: TGTGCCAGCTCGAACCGACAGAACACTGAAGCTTTCTTT.

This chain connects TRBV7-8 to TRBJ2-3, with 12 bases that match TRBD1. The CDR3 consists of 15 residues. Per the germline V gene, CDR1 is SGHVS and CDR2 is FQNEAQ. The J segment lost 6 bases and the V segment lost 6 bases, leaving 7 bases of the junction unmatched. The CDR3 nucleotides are TGTGCCAGCAGACCCGGGACAGGGGGCTGGGATACGCAGTATTTT. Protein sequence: CASRPGTGGWDTQYF.

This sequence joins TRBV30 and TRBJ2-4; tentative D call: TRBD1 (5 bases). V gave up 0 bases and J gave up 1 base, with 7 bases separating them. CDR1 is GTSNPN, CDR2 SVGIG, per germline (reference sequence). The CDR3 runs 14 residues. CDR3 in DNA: TGTGCCTGGAGTGTCCAGGGCGCCAAAAACATTCAGTACTTC. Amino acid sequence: CAWSVQGAKNIQYF. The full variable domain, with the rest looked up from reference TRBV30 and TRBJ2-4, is SQTIHQWPATLVQPVGSPLSLECTVEGTSNPNLYWYRQAAGRGLQLLFYSVGIGQISSEVPQNLSASRPQDRQFILSSKKLLLSDSGFYLCAWSVQGAKNIQYFGAGTRLSVL.

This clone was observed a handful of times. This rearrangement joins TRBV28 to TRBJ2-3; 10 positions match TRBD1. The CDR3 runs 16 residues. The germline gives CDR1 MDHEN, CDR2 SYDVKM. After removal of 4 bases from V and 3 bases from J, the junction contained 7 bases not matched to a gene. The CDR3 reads CASSSTGGIRTDTQYF. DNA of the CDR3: TGTGCCAGCAGTTCGACAGGGGGCATAAGGACAGATACGCAGTATTTT. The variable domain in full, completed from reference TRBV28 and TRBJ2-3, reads DVKVTQSSRYLVKRTGEKVFLECVQDMDHENMFWYRQDPGLGLRLIYFSYDVKMKEKGDIPEGYSVSREKKERFSLILESASTNQTSMYLCASSSTGGIRTDTQYFGPGTRLTVL.

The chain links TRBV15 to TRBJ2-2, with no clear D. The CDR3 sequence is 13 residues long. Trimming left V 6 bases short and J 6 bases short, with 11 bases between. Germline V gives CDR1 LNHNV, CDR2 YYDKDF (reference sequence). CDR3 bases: TGTGCCACCAGATTGTCGGGTGCCGGGGAGCTGTTTTTT. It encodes CATRLSGAGELFF.

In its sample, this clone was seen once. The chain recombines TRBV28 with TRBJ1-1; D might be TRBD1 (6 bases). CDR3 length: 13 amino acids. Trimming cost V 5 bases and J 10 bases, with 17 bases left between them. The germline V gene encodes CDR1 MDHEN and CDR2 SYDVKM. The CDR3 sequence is CASSGGQGLRAFF. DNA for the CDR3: TGTGCCAGCAGTGGGGGGCAGGGGCTTAGAGCTTTCTTT.

The CDR3 spells CASRPDRGRRNTIYF. DNA of the CDR3: TGTGCCAGTAGGCCGGACAGGGGACGCAGAAACACCATATATTTT. J is TRBJ1-3 and V is TRBV19; TRBD1 matches at 9 bases. This CDR3 region has 15 residues. With 6 bases clipped from V and 5 bases from J, the junction kept 8 bases outside the gene matches. The V gene's germline CDR1 is LNHDA and CDR2 SQIVND (reference sequence).

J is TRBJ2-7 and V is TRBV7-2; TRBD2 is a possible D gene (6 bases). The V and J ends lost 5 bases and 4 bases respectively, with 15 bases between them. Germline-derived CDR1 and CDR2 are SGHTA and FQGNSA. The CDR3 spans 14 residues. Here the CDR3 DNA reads TGTGCCAGCAGCCGCTCGGGGGACGGGTACGAGCAGTACGTC. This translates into CASSRSGDGYEQYV.

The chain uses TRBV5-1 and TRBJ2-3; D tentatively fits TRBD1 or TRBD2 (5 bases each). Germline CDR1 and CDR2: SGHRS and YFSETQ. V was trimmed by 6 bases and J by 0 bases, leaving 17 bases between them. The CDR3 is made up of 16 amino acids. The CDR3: CASNVVSGPSTDTQYF. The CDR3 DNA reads TGCGCCAGCAACGTTGTGTCGGGACCTAGCACAGATACGCAGTATTTT.

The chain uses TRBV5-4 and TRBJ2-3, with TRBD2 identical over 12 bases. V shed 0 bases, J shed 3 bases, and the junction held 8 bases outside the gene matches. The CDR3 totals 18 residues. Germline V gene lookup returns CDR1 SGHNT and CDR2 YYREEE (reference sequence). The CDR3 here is CASSLGLLAGGQTDTQYF. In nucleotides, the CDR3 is TGTGCCAGCAGCTTGGGCCTCCTAGCGGGGGGGCAAACAGATACGCAGTATTTT. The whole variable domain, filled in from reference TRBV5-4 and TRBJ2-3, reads ETGVTQSPTHLIKTRGQQVTLRCSSQSGHNTVSWYQQALGQGPQFIFQYYREEENGRGNFPPRFSGLQFPNYSSELNVNALELDDSALYLCASSLGLLAGGQTDTQYFGPGTRLTVL.

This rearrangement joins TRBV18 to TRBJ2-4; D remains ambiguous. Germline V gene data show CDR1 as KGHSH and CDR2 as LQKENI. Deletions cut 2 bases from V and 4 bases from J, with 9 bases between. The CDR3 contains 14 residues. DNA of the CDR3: TGTGCCAGCTCACCAGCACTGGGGAAAAACATTCAGTACTTC. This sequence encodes CASSPALGKNIQYF.

The CDR3 is CASSLVGSRGYTF. CDR3 nucleotides: TGTGCCAGCAGTTTAGTGGGGAGCCGGGGCTACACCTTC. This chain uses TRBV27 with TRBJ1-2; D remains ambiguous. Germline CDR1 and CDR2: MNHEY and SMNVEV (reference sequence). CDR3 size: 13 residues. Trimming stripped 2 bases from V and 8 bases from J, with 12 bases between.

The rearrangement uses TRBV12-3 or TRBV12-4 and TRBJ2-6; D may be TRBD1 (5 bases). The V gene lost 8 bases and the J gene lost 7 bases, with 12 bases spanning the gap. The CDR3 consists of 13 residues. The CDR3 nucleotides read TGTGCCAGCCAGACAGTGGGAGCCAACGTCCTGACTTTC. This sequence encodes CASQTVGANVLTF.

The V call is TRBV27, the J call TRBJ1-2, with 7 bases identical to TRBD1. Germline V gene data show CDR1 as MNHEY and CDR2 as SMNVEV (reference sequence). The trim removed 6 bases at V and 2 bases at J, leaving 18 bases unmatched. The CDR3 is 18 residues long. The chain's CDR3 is CASRDPLMRQGLNYGYTF. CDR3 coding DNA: TGTGCCAGCAGAGACCCCCTCATGCGACAGGGCTTAAACTATGGCTACACCTTC.

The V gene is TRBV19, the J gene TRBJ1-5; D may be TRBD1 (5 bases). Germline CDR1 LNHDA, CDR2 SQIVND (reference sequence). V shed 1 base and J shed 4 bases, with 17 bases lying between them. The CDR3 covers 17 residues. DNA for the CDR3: TGTGCCAGTAGTATAGGAGGGCAGGGTCCAAGAAATCAGCCCCAGCATTTT. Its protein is CASSIGGQGPRNQPQHF.

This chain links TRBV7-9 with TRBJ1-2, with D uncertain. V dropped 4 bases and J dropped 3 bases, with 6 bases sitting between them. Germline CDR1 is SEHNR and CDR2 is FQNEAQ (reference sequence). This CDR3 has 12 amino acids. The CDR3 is CASSWEDYGYTF. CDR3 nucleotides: TGTGCCAGCAGCTGGGAAGACTATGGCTACACCTTC.

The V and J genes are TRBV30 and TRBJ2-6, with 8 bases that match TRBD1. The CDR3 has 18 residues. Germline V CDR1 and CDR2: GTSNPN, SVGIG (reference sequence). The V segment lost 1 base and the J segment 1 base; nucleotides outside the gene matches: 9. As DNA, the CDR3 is TGTGCCTGGAGTGGAAGGGACAGGCGGGCGTCTGGGGCCAACGTCCTGACTTTC. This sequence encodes CAWSGRDRRASGANVLTF.

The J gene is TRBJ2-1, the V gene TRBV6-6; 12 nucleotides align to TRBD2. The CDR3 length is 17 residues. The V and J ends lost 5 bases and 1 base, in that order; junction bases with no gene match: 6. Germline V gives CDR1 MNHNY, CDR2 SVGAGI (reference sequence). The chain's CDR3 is CASSPGTSGLSYNEQFF. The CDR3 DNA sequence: TGTGCCAGCAGTCCAGGGACTAGCGGGCTGTCCTACAATGAGCAGTTCTTC.

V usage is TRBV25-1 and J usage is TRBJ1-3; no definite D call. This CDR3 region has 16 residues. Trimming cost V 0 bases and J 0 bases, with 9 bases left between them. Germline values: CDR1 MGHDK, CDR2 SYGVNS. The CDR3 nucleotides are TGTGCCAGCAGTGAATATGGTTCCCACTCTGGAAACACCATATATTTT. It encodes CASSEYGSHSGNTIYF.

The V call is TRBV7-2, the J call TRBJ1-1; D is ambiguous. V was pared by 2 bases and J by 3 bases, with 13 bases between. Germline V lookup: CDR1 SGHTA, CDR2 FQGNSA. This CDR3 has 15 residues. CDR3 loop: CASSLSKGAYTEAFF. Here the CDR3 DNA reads TGTGCCAGCAGCTTATCGAAGGGAGCTTACACTGAAGCTTTCTTT.